Shown below are 25 T cell receptor beta chains from a single sample sequenced in a study of T cells in women clearing cervical HPV infection. Sequencing was performed with immunoSEQ multiplex PCR; in TCRdb, only in-frame clones are kept and a portion is missing. Recorded for this sample: 49,000 or so clones. Sequencing input: blood buffy coat. The receptors shown here come from a woman between 18 and 75 years old with a cervical HPV16 infection that either progressed to CIN3+ or cleared (not recorded which).

Of note for this clone: The read terminates 3 residues before the CDR3 end, so the remaining end is supplied by the germline J gene. The chain carries TRBV20-1 and TRBJ2-1; TRBD1 agrees at 8 bases. Germline CDR1 and CDR2: DFQATT and SNEGSKA (reference sequence). With V trimmed by 3 bases and J by 5 bases, 3 bases remained unmatched. The CDR3 is 13 amino acids. The CDR3: CSARADRDNEQFF. Incomplete CDR3 DNA: TGCAGTGCTAGGGCGGACAGGGACAATGAG.

Of note for this clone: The sequence runs out 3 residues before the end of the CDR3; the remainder is reconstructed from the germline J gene. This chain connects TRBV18 to TRBJ2-1; no firm D call. Germline V gene sequence: CDR1 KGHSH, CDR2 LQKENI. This CDR3 spans 16 amino acids. V was pared by 0 bases and J by 5 bases, with 14 bases between. The chain's CDR3 is CASSPPQAGDHNEQFF. The DNA read from the CDR3 is TGTGCCAGCTCACCACCGCAGGCAGGAGACCACAATGAG.

About this clone: Sequence at one end of the junction differs from germline and may be a read error. From the germline J gene comes the end of the CDR3, since the read stops 3 residues before it. Additional DNA sequences in this sample encode the identical CDR3. The V call is TRBV19, the J call TRBJ1-3; the match to TRBD1 covers 9 bases. The CDR3 has 12 amino acids. Germline values: CDR1 LNHDA, CDR2 SQIVND (reference sequence). The CDR3 DNA, read in part, is TGTGCCAGTAAGGACAGGGGAAACACA. It codes for CASKDRGNT. The complete CDR3 reads CASKDRGNTIYF. Together with reference TRBV19 and TRBJ1-3, the CDR3 gives the full variable domain: DGGITQSPKYLFRKEGQNVTLSCEQNLNHDAMYWYRQDPGQGLRLIYYSQIVNDFQKGDIAEGYSVSREKKESFPLTVTSAQKNPTAFYLCASKDRGNTIYFGEGSWLTVV.

A word on this clone: The DNA ends 3 residues before the CDR3 does, and the rest of the CDR3 is filled in from the germline J gene. The chain employs TRBV19 and TRBJ2-3, with 7 bases matching TRBD1. Trimming took 3 bases from V and 4 from J; bases not matched to a gene: 1. Germline loops: CDR1 LNHDA, CDR2 SQIVND (reference sequence). The CDR3 is made up of 13 amino acids. Incomplete CDR3 DNA: TGTGCCAGTAGTATCCAGGGGGCAGATACG. This encodes CASSIQGADT. The whole CDR3 region reads CASSIQGADTQYF. The complete variable domain, with remaining parts taken from reference TRBV19 and TRBJ2-3, reads DGGITQSPKYLFRKEGQNVTLSCEQNLNHDAMYWYRQDPGQGLRLIYYSQIVNDFQKGDIAEGYSVSREKKESFPLTVTSAQKNPTAFYLCASSIQGADTQYFGPGTRLTVL.

Remarks on this clone: The sequenced fragment ends 3 residues before the CDR3 boundary, so the rest is inferred from the germline J gene. This chain links TRBV30 with TRBJ1-1, with TRBD1 as a possible D gene (5 bases). This CDR3 region has 13 residues. CDR1 GTSNPN and CDR2 SVGIG come from the germline V gene (reference sequence). V was cut by 4 bases and J by 2 bases, with 11 bases left in between. The DNA read from the CDR3 is TGTGCCTGGACAGGGTCAGGAAACACTGAA. The encoded protein is CAWTGSGNTE. The complete CDR3 protein is CAWTGSGNTEAFF.

Comment on this clone: The sequence runs out 3 residues before the end of the CDR3; the remainder is reconstructed from the germline J gene. The J gene is TRBJ2-5, the V gene TRBV7-3; weak D call: TRBD2 (6 bases). Between the trimmed V and J ends, which lost 4 bases and 7 bases, there was a span of 16 bases. The V gene's germline CDR1 is SGHTA and CDR2 FQGTGA. The CDR3 totals 14 residues. The CDR3 bases that were read are TGTGCCAGCAGCTCCAACTCCGGAGGGGTGACC. Protein: CASSSNSGGVT. The whole CDR3 region reads CASSSNSGGVTQYF.

Comments on this clone: The observed sequence ends 3 residues before the CDR3 terminus, with the missing tail filled in from the germline J gene. The chain combines TRBV5-1 with TRBJ2-7; 7 bases agree with TRBD2. V trimming: 4 bases; J trimming: 6 bases; junction bases outside the gene matches: 10. Germline values: CDR1 SGHRS, CDR2 YFSETQ. This CDR3 spans 14 amino acids. CDR3 DNA, as far as it was read: TGCGCCAGCAGCCGGACTAGTTCCTCTCTCGAG. Protein: CASSRTSSSLE. The CDR3 as a whole reads CASSRTSSSLEQYF.

Notes on this clone: The read finishes 3 residues shy of the CDR3 end, and the germline J gene is used to complete it. V usage is TRBV7-2 and J usage is TRBJ1-4; maybe TRBD1 (5 bases). This CDR3 has 13 amino acids. Germline V gives CDR1 SGHTA, CDR2 FQGNSA. This chain's CDR3 is CASRSSGANVLFF. Incomplete CDR3 DNA: TGTGCCAGCAGGTCATCTGGGGCCAACGTA.

In regard to this clone: With the read ending 3 residues before the CDR3 end, the germline J gene is used to fill in that end. The V and J genes are TRBV7-2 and TRBJ1-6; D call uncertain. Trimming stripped 0 bases from V and 7 bases from J, with 4 bases between. The CDR3 runs 13 residues. Germline V gene data show CDR1 as SGHTA and CDR2 as FQGNSA. CDR3 bases read: TGTGCCAGCAGCTTAGCCGGGAATTCACCC. Amino acid sequence: CASSLAGNSP. The whole CDR3 is CASSLAGNSPLHF.

CDR3 DNA, as far as it was read: TGTGCCAGCAGCTTTGACGGGGGGCCCTTGGAGACC. It is translated as CASSFDGGPLET. The whole CDR3 sequence reads CASSFDGGPLETQYF. J is TRBJ2-5 and V is TRBV7-2; possible D gene TRBD2, 7 bases. Read coverage stops 3 residues before the CDR3 terminus; the germline J gene supplies the remainder. Germline V CDR1 and CDR2: SGHTA, FQGNSA. CDR3 size: 15 residues. The V end was cut by 3 bases, the J end by 5 bases, with 16 bases between.

About this clone: From the germline J gene comes the end of the CDR3, since the read stops 3 residues before it. V gene TRBV11-2 combines with J gene TRBJ2-7; D remains unclear. The CDR3 is made up of 13 amino acids. The germline V gene has CDR1 SGHAT and CDR2 FQNNGV. Trimming took 4 bases from V and 2 from J, leaving 9 bases between them. The CDR3 bases that were read are TGTGCCAGCAGCTCTTTTCTACCCTACGAG. Its translation: CASSSFLPYE. The CDR3 in its entirety is CASSSFLPYEQYF.

With regard to this clone: Sequencing ends 3 residues short of the CDR3 end; the germline J gene provides the rest. The chain joins TRBV19 to TRBJ2-1; TRBD2 might be the D (5 bases). Germline lookup yields CDR1 LNHDA and CDR2 SQIVND (reference sequence). This CDR3 spans 12 amino acids. V lost 6 bases to trimming and J lost 7 bases, with 10 bases between them. CDR3 DNA (partial): TGTGCCAGTAGATCCAGCGGAAATGAG. Translated: CASRSSGNE. The CDR3 in its entirety is CASRSSGNEQFF.

On this clone: The observed sequence ends 3 residues before the CDR3 terminus, with the missing tail filled in from the germline J gene. The V call is TRBV30, the J call TRBJ2-1; D perhaps matches TRBD1 (6 bases). The CDR3 contains 16 residues. Trimming left V 2 bases short and J 2 bases short, with 16 bases between. CDR1 is GTSNPN, CDR2 SVGIG, per germline (reference sequence). CDR3 bases read: TGTGCCTGGAGTTTGGACACAGGGTTGGCCTACAATGAG. Translated, it gives CAWSLDTGLAYNE. The entire CDR3 reads CAWSLDTGLAYNEQFF.

On this clone itself: The read comes to an end 3 residues before the CDR3 does, leaving the germline J gene to fill in the end. This chain uses TRBV7-9 with TRBJ2-2; TRBD1 matches at 9 bases. Germline V gives CDR1 SEHNR, CDR2 FQNEAQ (reference sequence). The CDR3 has 15 amino acids. The ends lost 4 bases at V and 3 bases at J; junction bases unmatched: 3. CDR3 sequence reads: CASSSRDRDTGELFF. The sequenced part of the CDR3 DNA is TGTGCCAGCAGCTCGCGGGACAGGGACACCGGGGAG.

Worth noting for this clone: The sequence runs out 3 residues before the end of the CDR3; the remainder is reconstructed from the germline J gene. V gene TRBV30 combines with J gene TRBJ2-5; tentatively, D is TRBD1 (5 bases). The length of the CDR3 is 13 residues. The V end lost 0 bases, the J end lost 3 bases, and 8 bases lay between the germline ends. Per the germline V gene, CDR1 is GTSNPN and CDR2 is SVGIG (reference sequence). The CDR3 DNA, read in part, is TGTGCCTGGAGTGTACTACAGGAAGAGACC. Translating gives CAWSVLQEET. The full CDR3 sequence reads CAWSVLQEETQYF.

On this clone: Read data end 3 residues before the CDR3 end; the end is taken from the germline J gene. This chain links TRBV30 with TRBJ2-3, with 7 positions matching TRBD1. Per germline, CDR1 GTSNPN and CDR2 SVGIG (reference sequence). The CDR3 runs to 13 residues. This chain's CDR3 is CAWSDRGNQPQYF. CDR3 DNA (partial): TGTGCCTGGAGTGACAGGGGAAATCAGCCG.

A word on this clone: The CDR3 goes on 3 residues after the read ends, and that part is filled in from the germline J gene. V is TRBV30 and J is TRBJ1-1, with D perhaps matching TRBD1 (5 bases). The germline CDR1 and CDR2 sequences are GTSNPN and SVGIG (reference sequence). The germline V and J ends were trimmed by 3 bases and 7 bases, with 9 bases remaining between them. There are 11 residues in the CDR3. Incomplete CDR3 DNA: TGTGCCTGGAGGGAGACAGTTGAA. It specifies CAWRETVE. The complete CDR3 protein is CAWRETVEAFF.

As to this clone: The read comes to an end 3 residues before the CDR3 does, leaving the germline J gene to fill in the end. The rearrangement links TRBV5-1 to TRBJ1-4; D gene ambiguous. Germline assignment: CDR1 SGHRS and CDR2 YFSETQ. This CDR3 comprises 18 residues. CDR3 sequence reads: CASSSPDSGFLWANVLFF. The covered CDR3 bases are TGCGCCAGCAGCTCCCCGGATAGCGGGTTCCTCTGGGCCAACGTA.

Remarks on this clone: The CDR3 end falls 3 residues outside the read, so it is completed with the germline J gene. The chain has TRBV18 and TRBJ2-2; the D gene is possibly TRBD1 (7 bases). The germline V gene has CDR1 KGHSH and CDR2 LQKENI. This CDR3 spans 15 amino acids. The CDR3 spells CASSPSGGFNSPLFF. The CDR3 bases that were read are TGTGCCAGCTCACCATCAGGGGGGTTCAATTCACCG.

In regard to this clone: The read ends 3 residues early relative to the CDR3; the germline J gene fills the gap. The chain is built from TRBV5-1 and TRBJ2-1, with 7 bases lining up with TRBD2. CDR3 length equals 14 residues. CDR1 SGHRS and CDR2 YFSETQ come from the germline V gene. Losses at the gene ends were 0 bases for V and 8 bases for J; bases not matched to a gene: 5. Incomplete CDR3 DNA: TGCGCCAGCAGCTTGGAGCGCGCGGGGGATGAG. Translation: CASSLERAGDE. The CDR3 reads in full as CASSLERAGDEQFF.

About this clone itself: Read data end 3 residues before the CDR3 end; the end is taken from the germline J gene. The V gene is TRBV20-1, the J gene TRBJ2-3, with D maybe TRBD2 (5 bases). CDR3 length equals 12 residues. Germline V gives CDR1 DFQATT, CDR2 SNEGSKA (reference sequence). The part of the CDR3 DNA that was read is TGCAGTGCTAGGGGCGGGTCGGAGACG. Its protein product is CSARGGSET. The full CDR3 protein reads CSARGGSETQYF.

Of note for this clone: From the germline J gene comes the end of the CDR3, since the read stops 3 residues before it. The chain recombines TRBV5-1 with TRBJ2-7, with 14 positions matching TRBD2. Germline CDR1 and CDR2: SGHRS and YFSETQ. V was pared by 2 bases and J by 6 bases, with 10 bases of the junction left unmatched. There are 17 residues in the CDR3. The CDR3 protein is CASSFGGTSGSLFEQYF. The CDR3 bases that were read are TGCGCCAGCAGCTTTGGGGGGACTAGCGGGAGCTTATTCGAG.

On this clone: Read data end 3 residues before the CDR3 end; the end is taken from the germline J gene. This chain connects TRBV30 to TRBJ2-1; 10 nucleotides match TRBD2. Germline V gives CDR1 GTSNPN, CDR2 SVGIG (reference sequence). The trim removed 1 base at V and 3 bases at J, leaving 3 bases unmatched. The length of the CDR3 is 15 residues. The CDR3 DNA, read in part, is TGTGCCTGGAGTGGAGAGCGGGGGGGCTACAATGAG. Translation: CAWSGERGGYNE. The entire CDR3 protein is CAWSGERGGYNEQFF.

Worth noting for this clone: The read finishes 3 residues shy of the CDR3 end, and the germline J gene is used to complete it. The V and J genes are TRBV18 and TRBJ1-6; TRBD1 aligns across 11 bases. V was pared by 8 bases and J by 7 bases, with 4 bases of the junction left unmatched. The CDR3 has 14 residues. Germline lookup yields CDR1 KGHSH and CDR2 LQKENI. Partial CDR3 DNA: TGTGCCAGCCACCGGGACAGGGGGAATTCACCC. Translated, it gives CASHRDRGNSP. The full CDR3 sequence reads CASHRDRGNSPLHF.

With respect to this clone: Coverage ceases 3 residues before the CDR3 finishes, and the germline J gene fills in the end. The chain recombines TRBV20-1 with TRBJ2-2; unclear D gene. Germline V CDR1 and CDR2: DFQATT, SNEGSKA (reference sequence). Between the trimmed V and J ends, which lost 4 bases and 0 bases, there was a span of 6 bases. CDR3 length: 13 residues. The sequenced CDR3 bases are TGCAGTGCTAAACGGGCGAACACCGGGGAG. Its protein is CSAKRANTGE. Given in full, the CDR3 is CSAKRANTGELFF.